The rows below give T cell receptor beta chains drawn from one sample of a study of T cell repertoires in cytomegalovirus infection. Each CDR3 protein gets one entry after TCRdb re-called the reads with MiXCR. Among tens of thousands of distinct CDR3 sequences, about 44% were seen once, and the ten largest hold more than 85%. Their recognized antigens are unknown. The material sequenced was CD8+ T cells from cultured PBMCs, taken from culture after CMV antigen stimulation. Source of these receptors: a human donor in good health (CMV status not recorded). Some clones in this sample may be carry-over from other donors' samples. The CDR3 runs from the conserved cysteine through the conserved F or W. A D gene is named only where the DNA matches it firmly. Clone size appears in some rows only: once, few, many, or a class for an expanded clone.

CDR3 length	clone size	D gene	V gene	J gene	CDR3 DNA	CDR3 protein
17	NA	TRBD2	TRBV6-5	TRBJ2-5	TGTGCCAGCAGTTACTCGAGGGGCGGGGGGGCTGGCGAGACCCAGTACTTC	CASSYSRGGGAGETQYF
16	NA	NA	TRBV6-6	TRBJ1-1	TGTGCCAGCAGTTACTCCAGAAGGGGACCCAACACTGAAGCTTTCTTT	CASSYSRRGPNTEAFF
15	NA	NA	TRBV7-8	TRBJ2-6	TGTGCCAGCAGCTTAGAGGGGACTGGGGCCAACGTCCTGACTTTC	CASSLEGTGANVLTF
14	NA	TRBD2	TRBV10-3	TRBJ2-1	TGTGCCATCAGTGGACTAGCGGGACTCAGTGAGCAGTTCTTC	CAISGLAGLSEQFF
15	NA	TRBD2	TRBV9	TRBJ2-1	TGTGCCAGCAGCCTTTCTAGCGGGAGGAGCAATGAGCAGTTCTTC	CASSLSSGRSNEQFF
14	NA	TRBD1	TRBV20-1	TRBJ2-7	TGCAGTGCTAGGGGTCAACAGGGGTTCTACGAGCAGTACTTC	CSARGQQGFYEQYF
19	NA	TRBD2	TRBV30	TRBJ2-1	TGTGCCTGGAGTTCGGGGCTAGCGGGAGGGCCTGGCTCCTACAATGAGCAGTTCTTC	CAWSSGLAGGPGSYNEQFF
14	few	TRBD2	TRBV12-3/TRBV12-4	TRBJ2-5	TGTGCCAGCAGTTTGGGACTAGATGGAGAGACCCAGTACTTC	CASSLGLDGETQYF
17	few	TRBD1	TRBV7-8	TRBJ1-3	TGTGCCAGCAGCCTAGGACAGGTCCAGAGCTCTGGAAACACCATATATTTT	CASSLGQVQSSGNTIYF
15	NA	NA	TRBV28	TRBJ2-1	TGTGCCAGCACCCGAAGAGTAGCGGAAGACAATGAGCAGTTCTTC	CASTRRVAEDNEQFF
15	NA	NA	TRBV12-5	TRBJ2-6	TGTGCTAGTGGTTTGTACAGCTCTGGGGCCAACGTCCTGACTTTC	CASGLYSSGANVLTF
12	NA	NA	TRBV12-3/TRBV12-4	TRBJ1-2	TGTGCCAGCAGTCCCTCGGGGTATGGCTACACCTTC	CASSPSGYGYTF
16	few	NA	TRBV7-9	TRBJ2-1	TGTGCCAGCACCTTGAGTCGGGCAGGGGAATACAATGAGCAGTTCTTC	CASTLSRAGEYNEQFF
17	few	NA	TRBV7-9	TRBJ1-1	TGTGCCAGCAGTTTTCTAGTCGGGGGACTGGGAAACACTGAAGCTTTCTTT	CASSFLVGGLGNTEAFF
13	NA	NA	TRBV19	TRBJ1-2	TGTGCCAGTAGTATACAAACGAACCATGGCTACACCTTC	CASSIQTNHGYTF
13	once	TRBD1	TRBV10-1	TRBJ2-7	TGCGCCAGCAGCCGACAGGGTAGTTACGAGCAGTACTTC	CASSRQGSYEQYF
14	NA	NA	TRBV7-6	TRBJ2-3	TGTGCCAGCAGCTTAGGGCTAGCGTACGATACGCAGTATTTT	CASSLGLAYDTQYF
16	NA	TRBD2	TRBV9	TRBJ2-7	TGTGCCAGCAGCGTTGATGACCGGGGAGGGACGAACGAGCAGTACTTC	CASSVDDRGGTNEQYF
17	NA	NA	TRBV7-2	TRBJ1-6	TGTGCCAGCAGCTTAGGGGGACCCAGCTCCTATAATTCACCCCTCCACTTT	CASSLGGPSSYNSPLHF
13	NA	TRBD1	TRBV2	TRBJ1-2	TGTGCCAGGGACGGGACAGGGGACTATGGCTACACCTTC	CARDGTGDYGYTF
15	NA	TRBD1	TRBV7-9	TRBJ2-7	TGTGCCAGCAGCCCCGGGACAGGGACACCTTACGAGCAGTACTTC	CASSPGTGTPYEQYF
15	few	TRBD2	TRBV7-2	TRBJ2-5	TGTGCCAGCAGCCTACCTACAGCGGGAGAAGAGACCCAGTACTTC	CASSLPTAGEETQYF
13	NA	NA	TRBV27	TRBJ2-7	TGTGCCAGCAGTGGGGGCAGGGGCTACGAGCAGTACTTC	CASSGGRGYEQYF
16	few	TRBD1	TRBV11-2	TRBJ1-1	TGTGCCAGCAGCTACCTCGGACAGGCGATGAACACTGAAGCTTTCTTT	CASSYLGQAMNTEAFF
16	NA	TRBD2	TRBV7-2	TRBJ2-2	TGTGCCAGCAGCGCCGGACTAGCGGCTCACACCGGGGAGCTGTTTTTT	CASSAGLAAHTGELFF
14	NA	NA	TRBV7-3	TRBJ2-2	TGTGCCAGCAGCTTAAGTACAAACACCGGGGAGCTGTTTTTT	CASSLSTNTGELFF
14	NA	TRBD1	TRBV25-1	TRBJ2-7	TGTGCCAGCAGTGATGGACAGGGGGGGTACGAGCAGTACTTC	CASSDGQGGYEQYF
14	once	TRBD2	TRBV29-1	TRBJ2-7	TGCAGCGTCGAAACAGGGGGACTAGCGGGAGATCAGTACTTC	CSVETGGLAGDQYF